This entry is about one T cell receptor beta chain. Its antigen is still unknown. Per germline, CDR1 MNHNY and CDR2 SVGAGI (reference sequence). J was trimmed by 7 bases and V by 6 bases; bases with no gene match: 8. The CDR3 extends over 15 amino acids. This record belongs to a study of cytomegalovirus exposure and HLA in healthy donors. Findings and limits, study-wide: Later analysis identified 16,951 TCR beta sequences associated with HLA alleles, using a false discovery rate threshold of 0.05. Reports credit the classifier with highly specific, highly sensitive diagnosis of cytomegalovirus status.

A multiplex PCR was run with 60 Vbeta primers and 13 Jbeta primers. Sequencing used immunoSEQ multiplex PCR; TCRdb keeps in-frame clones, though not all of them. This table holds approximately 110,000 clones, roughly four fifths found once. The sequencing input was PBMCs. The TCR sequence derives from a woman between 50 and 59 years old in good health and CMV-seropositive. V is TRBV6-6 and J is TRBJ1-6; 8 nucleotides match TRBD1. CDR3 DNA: TGTGCCAGCAGAGTCGGACAGGGTACAAATTCACCCCTCCACTTT. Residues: CASRVGQGTNSPLHF.